This T cell receptor (beta chain) was found in a study of blood T cell repertoires in COVID-19. Whole-study context: T cells, B-cell-depleted T cells, or PBMCs provided the cDNA or gDNA that served as material.

With respect to this clone: Other nucleotide sequences from this sample produce the same CDR3.

The repertoire was sequenced with immunoSEQ multiplex PCR; TCRdb's copy has only in-frame clones and lacks some. This table holds fewer than 300,000 clones, about 91% found once. The CDR3 sequence is 11 residues long. Trimming left V 3 bases short and J 3 bases short, with 4 bases between. The germline V gene encodes CDR1 SGHRS and CDR2 YFSETQ. The clonotype comes from a person aged 18-30 years with COVID-19, enrolled during active disease. The sample taken for sequencing was peripheral blood. This chain connects TRBV5-1 to TRBJ2-7; D not resolved. CDR3 residues: CASSSGYEQYF. DNA for the CDR3: TGCGCCAGCAGCTCGGGCTACGAGCAGTACTTC.